The next 19 T cell receptor beta chains were all read from a single sample in a study of response to subunit inactivated influenza vaccine. TCRdb re-derived calls from the RT-PCR reads in MiXCR, one entry per CDR3 protein. There are 500,000 or so distinct CDR3 sequences in the sample; about a tenth occur only once, and 9.5% to 15% lies in the top ten. The material sequenced was PBMCs from blood, taken around seven weeks after vaccination. The receptors originated from a man aged 50 or older who received an inactivated influenza vaccine.

This clonotype appeared a few times. This chain links TRBV28 with TRBJ1-1; tentative D call: TRBD1 (6 bases). V lost 6 bases and J 1 base, leaving 12 bases between the germline ends. CDR3 length: 14 residues. Germline V lookup: CDR1 MDHEN, CDR2 SYDVKM. This CDR3 is CASSSGTPNTEAFF. Written as DNA, the CDR3 is TGTGCCAGCAGCTCCGGGACACCGAACACTGAAGCTTTCTTT.

At least ten counts were recorded for this clonotype. The chain recombines TRBV25-1 with TRBJ2-7; D not resolved. Trimming shortened V by 4 bases and J by 2 bases, and 9 bases separated the two germline ends. The CDR3 contains 13 residues. Germline-derived CDR1 and CDR2 are MGHDK and SYGVNS. The CDR3 protein is CASSGGRTYEQYF. The CDR3 DNA reads as TGTGCCAGCAGTGGAGGCAGGACCTACGAGCAGTACTTC.

CDR3 sequence (DNA): TGTGCCAGCAGCCCAGGGGCAGGCGTAAACTATGGCTACACCTTC. It specifies CASSPGAGVNYGYTF. The genes are TRBV5-4 and TRBJ1-2; TRBD1 is a possible D gene (6 bases). Germline CDR1 is SGHNT and CDR2 is YYREEE (reference sequence). This CDR3 has 15 amino acids. With 4 bases removed from V and 2 bases from J, the gap between germline ends came to 15 bases. The full variable domain, rest sourced from reference TRBV5-4 and TRBJ1-2, is ETGVTQSPTHLIKTRGQQVTLRCSSQSGHNTVSWYQQALGQGPQFIFQYYREEENGRGNFPPRFSGLQFPNYSSELNVNALELDDSALYLCASSPGAGVNYGYTFGSGTRLTVV.

This clonotype was seen a handful of times. CDR3 residues: CATNRRGPNPTYGYTF. The CDR3 DNA sequence: TGTGCCACTAATAGGAGGGGGCCAAATCCGACCTATGGCTACACCTTC. The J gene is TRBJ1-2, the V gene TRBV6-1, with TRBD1 matching 7 bases. Germline assignment: CDR1 MNHNS and CDR2 SASEGT. The V gene end was trimmed by 10 bases and the J gene end by 4 bases; junction bases not matched to a gene: 18. This CDR3 has 16 amino acids.

This clonotype was counted a few times. The rearrangement links TRBV4-3 to TRBJ2-7; TRBD1 might be the D (5 bases). This CDR3 comprises 14 residues. Germline V lookup: CDR1 LGHNA, CDR2 YSLEER. Trimming left V 0 bases short and J 2 bases short, with 8 bases between. CDR3 coding DNA: TGCGCCAGCAGCCAAGACAGGGTCACCTACGAGCAGTACTTC. Its protein product is CASSQDRVTYEQYF.

This clonotype was found many times. The chain employs TRBV12-3 or TRBV12-4 and TRBJ2-2; 8 positions agree with TRBD1. There are 12 residues in the CDR3. J gave up 5 bases and V 11 bases, and 4 bases lay outside the gene matches. CDR3 nucleotide sequence: TGTGCCGGAAACAGGGGGACCGGGGAGCTGTTTTTT. Residues: CAGNRGTGELFF.

This chain links TRBV3-1 with TRBJ1-2; the D is unclear. Germline V lookup: CDR1 LGHDT, CDR2 YNNKEL (reference sequence). V was cut by 0 bases and J by 8 bases, with 10 bases left in between. The CDR3 runs 13 residues. CDR3 sequence reads: CASSQDRALGYTF. The CDR3 region has the DNA TGTGCCAGCAGCCAAGATCGGGCTCTCGGCTACACCTTC.

This clonotype was detected ten times or more. This chain joins TRBV6-1 and TRBJ1-4; 7 nucleotides line up with TRBD1. Unmatched junction bases numbered 6, after V lost 6 bases and J lost 8 bases. Germline V CDR1 and CDR2: MNHNS, SASEGT. This CDR3 spans 13 amino acids. The CDR3 nucleotides are TGTGCCAGCAGCCGAGGGACAGAAGAAAAACTGTTTTTT. Amino acids: CASSRGTEEKLFF.

At least ten counts were recorded for this clonotype. CDR3 nucleotides: TGTGCCAGCAGCCAAGTTATCCCGGTCGGCACTGAAGCTTTCTTT. Its protein product is CASSQVIPVGTEAFF. The chain employs TRBV3-1 and TRBJ1-1; no clear D gene. V lost 1 base and J lost 4, with 13 bases in between. CDR3 size: 15 residues. Germline V lookup: CDR1 LGHDT, CDR2 YNNKEL (reference sequence).

The chain employs TRBV7-9 and TRBJ2-2; D uncertain. Germline assignment: CDR1 SEHNR and CDR2 FQNEAQ (reference sequence). This CDR3 comprises 16 residues. V dropped 5 bases and J dropped 1 base, with 14 bases sitting between them. CDR3 region: CASSPLWQENTGELFF. CDR3 sequence (DNA): TGTGCCAGCAGCCCACTTTGGCAGGAGAACACCGGGGAGCTGTTTTTT.

V gene TRBV25-1 combines with J gene TRBJ2-5; TRBD2 aligns across 9 bases. The CDR3 contains 17 residues. Germline assignment: CDR1 MGHDK and CDR2 SYGVNS. V dropped 6 bases and J dropped 4; count of bases not matched to a gene: 15. This CDR3 is CASSLTPLAGEGETQYF. DNA for the CDR3: TGTGCCAGCAGCCTCACCCCCTTAGCGGGAGAAGGAGAGACCCAGTACTTC.

This clonotype has more than one count but fewer than ten. Written as DNA, the CDR3 is TGTGCCAGCAGTTACGGCGGTCCCGTCGACGACGAGCAGTACTTC. Its translation is CASSYGGPVDDEQYF. The V call is TRBV6-8, the J call TRBJ2-7, with D unresolved. CDR3 length: 15 amino acids. V was trimmed by 2 bases and J by 5 bases, leaving 16 bases between them. Germline lookup yields CDR1 MNHGY and CDR2 SAAAGT.

The sample holds many counts of this clonotype. The chain joins TRBV4-3 to TRBJ2-1, with TRBD2 identical over 9 bases. J gave up 2 bases and V 2 bases, and 1 base lay outside the gene matches. The CDR3 totals 15 residues. Germline CDR1 LGHNA, CDR2 YSLEER. The CDR3 protein is CASSQSSGAYNEQFF. The DNA of the CDR3 is TGCGCCAGCAGCCAATCTAGCGGGGCCTACAATGAGCAGTTCTTC.

The chain recombines TRBV20-1 with TRBJ2-1; TRBD1 agrees at 7 bases. The CDR3 is 17 amino acids. Trimming removed 3 bases from V and 1 base from J; junction bases left unmatched: 12. Germline CDR1 DFQATT, CDR2 SNEGSKA (reference sequence). The DNA of the CDR3 is TGCAGTGCTAGGGGGAGAAGACAGGGTCGATCCTACAATGAGCAGTTCTTC. Its protein product is CSARGRRQGRSYNEQFF.

This clonotype was seen repeatedly, ten times or more. The rearrangement joins TRBV29-1 to TRBJ1-2; no definite D call. The V gene lost 6 bases and the J gene lost 8 bases, with 16 bases spanning the gap. CDR3 length: 12 residues. Germline V gene sequence: CDR1 SQVTM, CDR2 ANQGSEA. The CDR3 here is CSVRVGSRGYTF. The CDR3 DNA reads as TGCAGCGTCCGGGTTGGCTCGCGGGGCTACACCTTC.

This clonotype showed up many times. The genes are TRBV3-1 and TRBJ1-5; unclear D gene. This CDR3 has 14 amino acids. Germline-derived CDR1 and CDR2 are LGHDT and YNNKEL (reference sequence). V lost 1 base to trimming and J lost 2 bases, with 6 bases between them. The CDR3 DNA follows: TGTGCCAGCAGCCAAGGATGGGGCAATCAGCCCCAGCATTTT. Amino acids: CASSQGWGNQPQHF.

The chain has TRBV9 and TRBJ2-7; 10 bases are a match to TRBD2. This CDR3 region has 14 residues. V was clipped by 0 bases and J by 4 bases; unmatched bases: 1. Per the germline V gene, CDR1 is SGDLS and CDR2 is YYNGEE. The CDR3 here is CASSVGLAGYEQYF. CDR3 DNA sequence: TGTGCCAGCAGCGTAGGACTAGCGGGTTACGAGCAGTACTTC.

This clonotype was found a few times. The chain employs TRBV12-3 or TRBV12-4 and TRBJ1-6; TRBD1 might be the D (5 bases). The length of the CDR3 is 14 residues. V lost 6 bases, J lost 5 bases, and 11 bases lay in between. The CDR3 nucleotides read TGTGCCAGCAGCTCCGGACATAATAATTCACCCCTCCACTTT. Translated, it gives CASSSGHNNSPLHF.

The chain links TRBV3-1 to TRBJ2-7; 9 nucleotides match TRBD1. Germline V gene sequence: CDR1 LGHDT, CDR2 YNNKEL (reference sequence). The length of the CDR3 is 16 residues. V shed 2 bases, J shed 0 bases, and the junction held 5 bases outside the gene matches. In DNA, the CDR3 is TGTGCCAGCAGCCAAAGGGACAGGGCTAGCTCCTACGAGCAGTACTTC. Translation gives CASSQRDRASSYEQYF.